A single sample is the source of the 3 T cell receptor beta chains below, sequenced in a study of cytomegalovirus exposure and HLA in healthy donors. A multiplex PCR was run with 60 Vbeta primers and 13 Jbeta primers. Produced via immunoSEQ multiplex PCR; TCRdb's table is partial and in-frame only. The sample comprises 60,000 to 95,000 clones, 75% to 85% of which are singletons, and about 19% rests with the top ten. Sequenced input: PBMCs. The receptors derive from a man between 65 and 79 years old in good health and CMV-seropositive.

About this clone itself: Sequence at one end of the junction differs from germline and may be a read error. The V gene is TRBV10-1, the J gene TRBJ2-1; 11 bases fit TRBD2. Germline V gene lookup returns CDR1 WNHNN and CDR2 SYGVQD (reference sequence). The CDR3 loop spans 15 amino acids. CDR3 bases: TGCGCCAGCAGTCAGTCACTAGCGGGAGCGGGTGAGCAGTTCTTC. The encoded protein is CASSQSLAGAGEQFF.

This chain uses TRBV7-2 with TRBJ2-5; perhaps TRBD2 as D (6 bases). Trimming pared 1 base from V and 3 bases from J, leaving 12 bases between. CDR3 size: 15 residues. Germline values: CDR1 SGHTA, CDR2 FQGNSA. The CDR3 region is CASSLGGTGKETQYF. CDR3 DNA sequence: TGTGCCAGCAGCTTAGGAGGGACTGGGAAAGAGACCCAGTACTTC. The whole variable domain, filled in from reference TRBV7-2 and TRBJ2-5, reads GAGVSQSPSNKVTEKGKDVELRCDPISGHTALYWYRQSLGQGLEFLIYFQGNSAPDKSGLPSDRFSAERTGGSVSTLTIQRTQQEDSAVYLCASSLGGTGKETQYFGPGTRLLVL.

This chain links TRBV4-2 with TRBJ2-2; the match to TRBD2 covers 7 bases. CDR1 is LGHNA and CDR2 is YNFKEQ in the germline V gene. Unmatched junction bases numbered 4, after V lost 0 bases and J lost 0 bases. The CDR3 is made up of 17 amino acids. This CDR3 reads CASSQEVLAANTGELFF. DNA for the CDR3: TGTGCCAGCAGCCAAGAAGTTCTAGCGGCGAACACCGGGGAGCTGTTTTTT.